This paragraph covers one T cell receptor (beta chain) sequence. As yet, its antigen is unknown. PBMCs yielded sorted CD4+ and CD8+ T cells. These data originate in a study of CD8+ T cells in alopecia areata. Study-level points and caveats: Scalp specimens additionally yield sequences from normal skin's resident alphabeta T cells. Lesional scalp exceeded normal scalp in clonality, especially in alopecia totalis/universalis. Possibly as an HLA-related effect, TCR sharing across patients appeared less clear than in mice.

Once RNA had been extracted, it was reverse transcribed into cDNA to act as the sequencing template. The method was immunoSEQ multiplex PCR; TCRdb's version includes in-frame clones alone and lacks a portion of them. The data show roughly 150,000 clones, with about three fifths seen just once and around 5% held by the top ten. Material for sequencing was CD4+ T cells sorted from blood. The receptor was derived from a human donor in good health.

The CDR3 spells CASSLVPGQGGDQYF. The CDR3 DNA is TGTGCCAGCAGCTTGGTGCCGGGACAGGGTGGGGACCAGTACTTC. The rearrangement joins TRBV5-6 to TRBJ2-5; 9 bases fit TRBD1. The CDR3 sequence is 15 residues long. J gave up 10 bases and V 0 bases, and 10 bases lay outside the gene matches. Germline lookup yields CDR1 SGHDT and CDR2 YYEEEE.